This TCR beta chain was captured in a study of blood T cell repertoires in COVID-19. As for the study in general: Some COVID-19 samples were acute and others convalescent; all came from the United States, Italy and Spain. From T cells, B-cell-depleted T cells, or PBMCs came the material, which was cDNA or gDNA.

The CDR3 length is 16 residues. CDR1 SSHAT and CDR2 FNYEAQ come from the germline V gene (reference sequence). Trimming took off 5 bases at V and 0 bases at J, with 13 bases between the two ends. Original processing notes: Estimation of nucleated cell counts relied on the amplification of reference gene primers. Using immunoSEQ multiplex PCR, the repertoire was profiled, and TCRdb retains in-frame clones only, with some absent. That table supplies the V and J calls and clone size; D and trimming were determined from the DNA. Of around 260,000 clones in the sample, about 83% were seen once. Sample: peripheral blood. The sequence was collected from a woman aged 50 to 60 who had recovered from COVID-19. This chain connects TRBV7-7 to TRBJ2-2; D ambiguous. CDR3 sequence (DNA): TGTGCCAGCAGCCCCCGGGTTAGCCCGAACACCGGGGAGCTGTTTTTT. It specifies CASSPRVSPNTGELFF.